This TCR beta chain was documented in a study of T cell responses to AZD1222 COVID-19 vaccine. Produced via immunoSEQ multiplex PCR; TCRdb's table is partial and in-frame only. The sample records about 150,000 clones, around 90% being singletons. The ends were cut back, 4 bases at V and 4 bases at J, with 10 bases in the middle. This CDR3 comprises 13 residues. Germline V gene sequence: CDR1 MNHEY, CDR2 SMNVEV (reference sequence). The V call is TRBV27, the J call TRBJ1-2, with D possibly TRBD1 on 6 matching bases. This TCR was sampled from an adult in good health. The sequencing here drew on peripheral blood, taken on day 0 of AZD1222 vaccination. The CDR3 sequence: CASSYDRSYGYTF. CDR3 nucleotide sequence: TGTGCCAGCAGTTACGACAGGTCCTATGGCTACACCTTC.